Below, 8 T cell receptor beta chains from the same sample are listed, as sequenced in a study of blood T cell repertoires in COVID-19 (dated by TCRdb to the early 2020s). Receptor libraries were prepared by the immunoSEQ multiplex PCR assay. Drawn from immuneACCESS, this table holds only the in-frame rearrangements with V and J called that TCRdb kept. Clones are partly lost; checked studies trace under half to an unresolved V gene and leave the rest unexplained. Within this sample are roughly 130,000 clones, with 84% of them counted one time only. The ten top clones hold approximately 8.9% of the sample. The specimen was peripheral blood. These receptors all come from a young man with COVID-19, enrolled during active disease.

V usage is TRBV13 and J usage is TRBJ1-2; D unresolved. The V end lost 0 bases, the J end lost 6 bases, and 5 bases lay between the germline ends. The V gene's germline CDR1 is PRHDT and CDR2 FYEKMQ (reference sequence). The CDR3 covers 12 residues. The CDR3 DNA sequence: TGTGCCAGCAGCTTAGGTCCTCATGGCTACACCTTC. Its translation is CASSLGPHGYTF.

In this sample, this clone turned up a few times. The chain couples TRBV29-1 to TRBJ1-5; D is possibly TRBD1 (5 bases). With 7 bases removed from V and 4 bases from J, the gap between germline ends came to 11 bases. CDR3 length equals 12 residues. Germline-derived CDR1 and CDR2 are SQVTM and ANQGSEA. The CDR3 DNA reads TGCAGCGACAGGCAGGGAAATCAGCCCCAGCATTTT. Protein sequence: CSDRQGNQPQHF.

This clone was seen a few times. The chain joins TRBV6-1 to TRBJ1-2; 7 nucleotides match TRBD1. Trimming at V came to 0 bases and at J to 6 bases, leaving 7 bases not matched to a gene. Germline loops: CDR1 MNHNS, CDR2 SASEGT. The CDR3 has 15 amino acids. As DNA, the CDR3 is TGTGCCAGCAGTGAAGCAGGCAGGGGGGCCCATGGCTACACCTTC. Translating it yields CASSEAGRGAHGYTF.

The J gene is TRBJ2-7, the V gene TRBV28; 11 bases match TRBD2. The J segment lost 7 bases and the V segment lost 4 bases, leaving 12 bases of the junction unmatched. The CDR3 length is 16 residues. Germline V gives CDR1 MDHEN, CDR2 SYDVKM. DNA of the CDR3: TGTGCCAGCAGTTCAGGACTAGCGGGTCGGCGAGGAGAGCAGTACTTC. It yields the protein CASSSGLAGRRGEQYF.

This clone came up a few times. The genes are TRBV3-1 (or the pseudogene TRBV3-2) and TRBJ2-1; 9 nucleotides align to TRBD1. The CDR3 loop spans 14 amino acids. The V segment lost 8 bases and the J segment 0 bases; nucleotides outside the gene matches: 2. The germline CDR1 and CDR2 sequences are LGHDT and YNNKEL (reference sequence). CDR3 protein: CASGQGSSYNEQFF. The CDR3 region has the DNA TGTGCCAGCGGACAGGGGTCCTCCTACAATGAGCAGTTCTTC.

The chain carries TRBV19 and TRBJ1-1, with a tentative D call TRBD1 (5 bases). The CDR3 is made up of 13 amino acids. V lost 6 bases, J lost 4 bases, and 12 bases lay in between. Germline V CDR1 and CDR2: LNHDA, SQIVND (reference sequence). In nucleotides, the CDR3 is TGTGCCAGTAGAAACTTGGGGGGCACTGAAGCTTTCTTT. It is translated as CASRNLGGTEAFF. Variable domain in full (rest from reference TRBV19 and TRBJ1-1): DGGITQSPKYLFRKEGQNVTLSCEQNLNHDAMYWYRQDPGQGLRLIYYSQIVNDFQKGDIAEGYSVSREKKESFPLTVTSAQKNPTAFYLCASRNLGGTEAFFGQGTRLTVV.

This sequence joins TRBV6-5 and TRBJ2-7, with D perhaps TRBD1 (5 bases). The CDR3 spans 15 residues. Germline lookup yields CDR1 MNHEY and CDR2 SVGAGI. V lost 2 bases and J 5 bases, leaving 16 bases between the germline ends. The chain's CDR3 is CASSYGAANINEQYF. CDR3 bases: TGTGCCAGCAGTTACGGGGCCGCGAACATCAACGAGCAGTACTTC.

This clone came up once. V gene TRBV12-5 combines with J gene TRBJ1-2, with D perhaps matching TRBD1 (6 bases). The CDR3 covers 13 residues. From germline, CDR1 is LGHNT and CDR2 FRNRAP. V lost 1 base and J 5 bases, leaving 8 bases between the germline ends. The CDR3 spells CASGLGTAYGYTF. The CDR3 DNA is TGTGCTAGTGGTTTGGGGACAGCGTATGGCTACACCTTC.